These 28 T cell receptor beta chains were all obtained from the same sample, sequenced in a study of T cells in localized non-small cell lung cancer. Using immunoSEQ multiplex PCR, the repertoire was profiled, and TCRdb retains in-frame clones only, with some absent. The repertoire holds approximately 50,000 clones, with 70% to 90% as singletons. Sequences were derived from PBMCs, sampled before any cancer treatment. Source of these receptors: a man between 35 and 75 years old with stage II lung adenocarcinoma.

The chain recombines TRBV27 with TRBJ2-2; a possible D gene is TRBD1 (6 bases). V was cut by 3 bases and J by 2 bases, with 19 bases left in between. This CDR3 is built from 18 residues. The V gene's germline CDR1 is MNHEY and CDR2 SMNVEV (reference sequence). The CDR3 loop is CASSFSPAFRGNTGELFF. CDR3 nucleotides: TGTGCCAGCAGTTTTTCGCCGGCCTTCAGGGGTAACACCGGGGAGCTGTTTTTT.

This clone is classed as large. The chain has TRBV2 and TRBJ2-1; no clear D. Trimming removed 7 bases at V and 3 bases at J, with 10 bases between. From germline, CDR1 is SNHLY and CDR2 FYNNEI. The CDR3 is 13 residues long. CDR3 bases: TGTGCCAGCAAGGCTTCTCTCTACAATGAGCAGTTCTTC. Encoded protein: CASKASLYNEQFF.

This chain connects TRBV19 to TRBJ2-5; D gene uncertain. The CDR3 sequence is 14 residues long. CDR1 is LNHDA and CDR2 is SQIVND in the germline V gene (reference sequence). Trimming took 3 bases from V and 5 from J, leaving 13 bases between them. The CDR3 DNA reads as TGTGCCAGTAGTATTTTAAGGGTTGGGGAGACCCAGTACTTC. Translation: CASSILRVGETQYF.

V gene TRBV6-5 combines with J gene TRBJ2-3; a possible D gene is TRBD1 (6 bases). Trimming pared 6 bases from V and 1 base from J, leaving 14 bases between. This CDR3 spans 15 amino acids. Germline CDR1 MNHEY, CDR2 SVGAGI. This CDR3 is CASSPPGARTDTQYF. In DNA form, the CDR3 reads TGTGCCAGCAGCCCCCCAGGGGCCCGCACAGATACGCAGTATTTT.

The gene calls are TRBV6-1 and TRBJ2-7; 9 bases fit TRBD1. V lost 0 bases to trimming and J lost 5 bases; unmatched junction nucleotides: 5. Germline CDR1 and CDR2: MNHNS and SASEGT. CDR3 size: 15 residues. The CDR3 bases are TGTGCCAGCAGTGAAGCCCGGACAGGGGAGGACGAGCAGTACGTC. Translation: CASSEARTGEDEQYV.

The chain combines TRBV28 with TRBJ2-5; D is possibly TRBD1 (6 bases). Deletions cut 3 bases from V and 7 bases from J, with 12 bases between. Germline V gene sequence: CDR1 MDHEN, CDR2 SYDVKM. CDR3 length equals 13 residues. The CDR3 sequence: CASSFSQGGTQYF. The DNA for the CDR3 is TGTGCCAGCAGTTTTTCACAGGGCGGGACCCAGTACTTC. The complete variable domain, with remaining parts taken from reference TRBV28 and TRBJ2-5, reads DVKVTQSSRYLVKRTGEKVFLECVQDMDHENMFWYRQDPGLGLRLIYFSYDVKMKEKGDIPEGYSVSREKKERFSLILESASTNQTSMYLCASSFSQGGTQYFGPGTRLLVL.

The chain carries TRBV5-1 and TRBJ1-1; 9 nucleotides line up with TRBD1. Germline V CDR1 and CDR2: SGHRS, YFSETQ. The CDR3 is made up of 16 amino acids. The V and J ends lost 5 bases and 1 base, in that order; junction bases with no gene match: 9. The CDR3 is CASSFYRGLGNTEAFF. The CDR3 region has the DNA TGCGCCAGCAGTTTCTACAGGGGGCTGGGGAACACTGAAGCTTTCTTT.

A single count supports this clone. The chain couples TRBV19 to TRBJ2-5; a possible D gene is TRBD1 (6 bases). This CDR3 spans 13 amino acids. V dropped 6 bases and J dropped 4 bases, with 12 bases sitting between them. Germline V lookup: CDR1 LNHDA, CDR2 SQIVND (reference sequence). As DNA, the CDR3 is TGTGCCAGTAGCCGAGTCAGGGGAGAGACCCAGTACTTC. Its protein is CASSRVRGETQYF.

The chain is built from TRBV28 and TRBJ2-2, with D possibly TRBD2 on 6 matching bases. The germline V gene has CDR1 MDHEN and CDR2 SYDVKM. Trimming cost V 3 bases and J 3 bases, with 17 bases left between them. The CDR3 extends over 17 amino acids. The DNA of the CDR3 is TGTGCCAGCAGTTTTGGGGGACTGGGGGAGGACACCGGGGAGCTGTTTTTT. It codes for CASSFGGLGEDTGELFF.

The V call is TRBV30, the J call TRBJ1-1; perhaps TRBD1 as D (5 bases). The germline gives CDR1 GTSNPN, CDR2 SVGIG (reference sequence). The CDR3 length is 12 residues. V was trimmed by 5 bases and J by 6 bases, leaving 13 bases between them. Here the CDR3 reads CAWGAGTSEAFF. The CDR3 DNA sequence: TGTGCCTGGGGGGCCGGAACCTCTGAAGCTTTCTTT.

The CDR3 here is CASSEGPQETQYF. Written as DNA, the CDR3 is TGTGCCAGCAGTGAAGGACCACAAGAGACCCAGTACTTC. The chain uses TRBV6-5 and TRBJ2-5; D gene ambiguous. This CDR3 spans 13 amino acids. V shed 5 bases and J shed 2 bases, with 9 bases lying between them. CDR1 is MNHEY and CDR2 is SVGAGI in the germline V gene.

J is TRBJ1-2 and V is TRBV4-1; 7 bases agree with TRBD1. This CDR3 contains 15 residues. V was clipped by 0 bases and J by 8 bases; unmatched bases: 9. Looked up from germline, CDR1 is MGHRA and CDR2 is YSYEKL. The CDR3 region has the DNA TGCGCCAGCAGCCAAGAGTCGACTGACAGGGAGGGCTACACCTTC. The encoded protein is CASSQESTDREGYTF.

The V gene is TRBV19, the J gene TRBJ1-2; 9 bases map to TRBD1. The germline gives CDR1 LNHDA, CDR2 SQIVND (reference sequence). J was trimmed by 8 bases and V by 3 bases; bases with no gene match: 7. The CDR3 runs to 14 residues. CDR3 DNA: TGTGCCAGTAGTATTACCACAGGGGGCGCGGGCTACACCTTC. This sequence encodes CASSITTGGAGYTF.

This rearrangement joins TRBV9 to TRBJ2-1; the D gene is possibly TRBD2 (6 bases). Germline lookup yields CDR1 SGDLS and CDR2 YYNGEE. Trimming left V 3 bases short and J 3 bases short, with 13 bases between. The CDR3 covers 15 residues. The DNA for the CDR3 is TGTGCCAGCAGCGCCTCAGGGAGGAACTACAATGAGCAGTTCTTC. The encoded protein is CASSASGRNYNEQFF.

The chain links TRBV27 to TRBJ2-1; D may match TRBD1 or TRBD2 (6 bases each). Trimming removed 3 bases at V and 6 bases at J, with 21 bases between. There are 17 residues in the CDR3. Per germline, CDR1 MNHEY and CDR2 SMNVEV (reference sequence). DNA of the CDR3: TGTGCCAGCAGTTTCGGGGGCCACGGGACGCCCCGCAATGAGCAGTTCTTC. Translated: CASSFGGHGTPRNEQFF.

The chain employs TRBV9 and TRBJ1-2, with 9 bases identical to TRBD1. This CDR3 has 15 amino acids. Germline V CDR1 and CDR2: SGDLS, YYNGEE. The J segment lost 5 bases and the V segment lost 3 bases, leaving 8 bases of the junction unmatched. CDR3 nucleotides: TGTGCCAGCAGCGGACCGGGACAGGGAGGGTATGGCTACACCTTC. This translates into CASSGPGQGGYGYTF.

The chain uses TRBV4-1 and TRBJ1-1, with 8 positions matching TRBD1. CDR1 MGHRA and CDR2 YSYEKL come from the germline V gene. The CDR3 runs 16 residues. With 4 bases clipped from V and 0 bases from J, the junction kept 7 bases outside the gene matches. CDR3 in DNA: TGCGCCAGCAGCCCGGGGGACAGGCGATTGAACACTGAAGCTTTCTTT. Translation: CASSPGDRRLNTEAFF.

V usage is TRBV9 and J usage is TRBJ2-1, with D possibly being TRBD2 (6 bases). CDR1 is SGDLS, CDR2 YYNGEE, per germline. The length of the CDR3 is 19 residues. Trimming took off 1 base at V and 0 bases at J, with 20 bases between the two ends. As DNA, the CDR3 is TGTGCCAGCAGCGTACTTAGTGGGGGGTGGGAGAGCTCCTACAATGAGCAGTTCTTC. Encoded protein: CASSVLSGGWESSYNEQFF. Full variable domain (rest looked up from reference TRBV9 and TRBJ2-1): DSGVTQTPKHLITATGQRVTLRCSPRSGDLSVYWYQQSLDQGLQFLIQYYNGEERAKGNILERFSAQQFPDLHSELNLSSLELGDSALYFCASSVLSGGWESSYNEQFFGPGTRLTVL.

The V call is TRBV5-1, the J call TRBJ2-7; 8 nucleotides align to TRBD1. Germline V gives CDR1 SGHRS, CDR2 YFSETQ. V shed 0 bases and J 3 bases; nucleotides not matched to a gene: 8. CDR3 length equals 16 residues. CDR3 residues: CASSLAARQGRYEQYF. The CDR3 coding sequence is TGCGCCAGCAGCTTGGCCGCGAGACAGGGGCGCTACGAGCAGTACTTC.

The chain couples TRBV7-9 to TRBJ2-5; possible D gene TRBD2, 5 bases. The CDR3 consists of 17 residues. Germline V gene data show CDR1 as SEHNR and CDR2 as FQNEAQ (reference sequence). Deletions cut 5 bases from V and 1 base from J, with 20 bases between. The chain's CDR3 is CASSLSPGSRSQETQYF. For the CDR3, the DNA is TGTGCCAGCAGCCTATCGCCGGGATCCCGGTCCCAAGAGACCCAGTACTTC.

The chain combines TRBV4-1 with TRBJ2-1; 11 nucleotides match TRBD2. V was pared by 0 bases and J by 4 bases, with 5 bases of the junction left unmatched. Germline CDR1 reads MGHRA; CDR2 reads YSYEKL. This CDR3 region has 17 residues. The CDR3 region has the DNA TGCGCCAGCAGCCAAGATGGGGGGACTAGCGGATACAATGAGCAGTTCTTC. Translation gives CASSQDGGTSGYNEQFF.

This chain connects TRBV5-1 to TRBJ1-1, with 7 bases that match TRBD1. The trim removed 5 bases at V and 0 bases at J, leaving 1 base unmatched. The CDR3 is made up of 13 amino acids. The germline V gene encodes CDR1 SGHRS and CDR2 YFSETQ. DNA of the CDR3: TGCGCCAGCAGTGACAGGGTGAACACTGAAGCTTTCTTT. Amino acid sequence: CASSDRVNTEAFF.

The rearrangement uses TRBV10-2 and TRBJ2-3, with 9 bases lining up with TRBD1. Germline V CDR1 and CDR2: WSHSY, SAAADI. The CDR3 contains 14 residues. Trimming took 6 bases from V and 6 from J; bases not matched to a gene: 7. CDR3 protein: CASRTGGTEDTQYF. Written as DNA, the CDR3 is TGCGCCAGCAGAACAGGGGGCACAGAGGATACGCAGTATTTT.

As to this clone: This sample also contains other DNA sequences that code for the same CDR3. J is TRBJ2-7 and V is TRBV6-6, with D possibly called TRBD1 or TRBD2 (5 bases each). Germline V lookup: CDR1 MNHNY, CDR2 SVGAGI (reference sequence). This CDR3 is built from 13 residues. The V end lost 0 bases, the J end lost 3 bases, and 6 bases lay between the germline ends. The CDR3 bases are TGTGCCAGCAGTTACTCGAGGGGCTACGAGCAGTACTTC. This codes for CASSYSRGYEQYF.

This chain connects TRBV11-2 to TRBJ1-6; D unclear. The V gene's germline CDR1 is SGHAT and CDR2 FQNNGV. The germline V and J ends were trimmed by 1 base and 0 bases, with 13 bases remaining between them. The length of the CDR3 is 18 residues. The CDR3 DNA follows: TGTGCCAGCAGCTTAGGAATAACGGCGAGCTCCTATAATTCACCCCTCCACTTT. This encodes CASSLGITASSYNSPLHF.

This clone was detected once. The chain uses TRBV7-3 and TRBJ2-5, with D possibly being TRBD1 (5 bases). Trimming pared 2 bases from V and 4 bases from J, leaving 11 bases between. This CDR3 spans 14 amino acids. The germline CDR1 and CDR2 sequences are SGHTA and FQGTGA. The CDR3 nucleotides are TGTGCCAGCAGCTTATCCCAGGGTGGAGAGACCCAGTACTTC. Protein product: CASSLSQGGETQYF.

This chain uses TRBV19 with TRBJ1-3; no reliable D call. Germline loops: CDR1 LNHDA, CDR2 SQIVND (reference sequence). V lost 5 bases, J lost 0 bases, and 14 bases lay in between. The CDR3 consists of 16 residues. The CDR3 reads CASSPRGGASGNTIYF. In nucleotides, the CDR3 is TGTGCCAGTAGTCCCCGTGGAGGCGCCTCTGGAAACACCATATATTTT.

The rearrangement links TRBV30 to TRBJ1-1; a weak D match, TRBD1 (6 bases). Trimming shortened V by 1 base and J by 5 bases, and 11 bases separated the two germline ends. CDR1 and CDR2 from the germline V gene are GTSNPN and SVGIG (reference sequence). The CDR3 is 13 residues long. This chain's CDR3 is CAWSERQGTEAFF. The CDR3, as DNA: TGTGCCTGGAGTGAAAGGCAGGGGACTGAAGCTTTCTTT. The whole variable domain, remainder taken from reference TRBV30 and TRBJ1-1, is SQTIHQWPATLVQPVGSPLSLECTVEGTSNPNLYWYRQAAGRGLQLLFYSVGIGQISSEVPQNLSASRPQDRQFILSSKKLLLSDSGFYLCAWSERQGTEAFFGQGTRLTVV.